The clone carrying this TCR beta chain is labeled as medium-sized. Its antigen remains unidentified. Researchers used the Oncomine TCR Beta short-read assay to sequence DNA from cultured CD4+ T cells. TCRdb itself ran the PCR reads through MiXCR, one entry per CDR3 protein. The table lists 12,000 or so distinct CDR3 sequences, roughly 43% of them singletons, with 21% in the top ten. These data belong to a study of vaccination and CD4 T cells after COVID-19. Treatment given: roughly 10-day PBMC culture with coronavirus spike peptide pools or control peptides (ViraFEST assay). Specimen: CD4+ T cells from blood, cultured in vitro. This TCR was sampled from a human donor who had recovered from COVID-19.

The CDR3 coding sequence is TGTGCCTGGGGGAGGGACCTACGGAGCTCCTACAATGAGCAGTTCTTC. It specifies CAWGRDLRSSYNEQFF. V is TRBV30 and J is TRBJ2-1; 7 bases fit TRBD2. Germline lookup yields CDR1 GTSNPN and CDR2 SVGIG (reference sequence). J gave up 0 bases and V 5 bases, and 10 bases lay outside the gene matches. The CDR3 loop spans 16 amino acids.